The 21 T cell receptor beta chains given below trace back to one sample, sequenced in a study of blood T cell repertoires in COVID-19. The repertoire was sequenced with immunoSEQ multiplex PCR; TCRdb's copy has only in-frame clones and lacks some. The table lists tens of thousands of clones, over 70% of them singletons. Sequencing used peripheral blood. All receptors derive from a man aged 50 to 60 with active COVID-19.

The chain recombines TRBV5-1 with TRBJ2-4; 10 nucleotides line up with TRBD2. Trimming removed 1 base from V and 1 base from J; junction bases left unmatched: 2. The CDR3 extends over 16 amino acids. Germline V gene lookup returns CDR1 SGHRS and CDR2 YFSETQ. This chain's CDR3 is CASSLSGGAAKNIQYF. The CDR3, as DNA: TGCGCCAGCAGCTTGAGCGGGGGGGCGGCCAAAAACATTCAGTACTTC.

V gene TRBV28 combines with J gene TRBJ1-1; D is ambiguous. The length of the CDR3 is 14 residues. In germline, CDR1 is MDHEN, CDR2 SYDVKM. Trimming stripped 6 bases from V and 4 bases from J, with 15 bases between. CDR3 sequence (DNA): TGTGCCAGCAGGCTCCCGAATGCAGGCACTGAAGCTTTCTTT. Translating it yields CASRLPNAGTEAFF. The full variable domain, its missing parts supplied by reference TRBV28 and TRBJ1-1, is DVKVTQSSRYLVKRTGEKVFLECVQDMDHENMFWYRQDPGLGLRLIYFSYDVKMKEKGDIPEGYSVSREKKERFSLILESASTNQTSMYLCASRLPNAGTEAFFGQGTRLTVV.

The gene calls are TRBV6-1 and TRBJ1-2; 11 bases map to TRBD1. CDR3 length equals 16 residues. Germline assignment: CDR1 MNHNS and CDR2 SASEGT. J was trimmed by 7 bases and V by 2 bases; bases with no gene match: 9. This chain's CDR3 is CASSEFEGTGGFGYTF. The CDR3 nucleotides are TGTGCCAGCAGTGAATTTGAAGGGACAGGGGGGTTTGGCTACACCTTC.

This chain links TRBV30 with TRBJ1-6, with D perhaps TRBD1 (5 bases). CDR3 length: 13 residues. CDR1 GTSNPN and CDR2 SVGIG come from the germline V gene (reference sequence). The CDR3 bases are TGTGCTTGTGCGGGACTCTATAATTCACCCCTCCACTTT. This gives the protein CACAGLYNSPLHF.

The J gene is TRBJ2-2, the V gene TRBV2; 11 positions match TRBD2. Germline V gene data show CDR1 as SNHLY and CDR2 as FYNNEI. The V and J ends lost 5 bases and 5 bases, in that order; junction bases with no gene match: 4. The CDR3 covers 15 residues. CDR3 amino acids: CASSILAGGTGELFF. The CDR3 bases are TGTGCCAGCAGTATTCTAGCGGGGGGAACCGGGGAGCTGTTTTTT.

The V and J genes are TRBV7-2 and TRBJ2-5, with TRBD2 matching over 16 bases. V gave up 1 base and J gave up 6 bases; unmatched junction bases: 5. The CDR3 contains 17 residues. Germline CDR1 SGHTA, CDR2 FQGNSA. CDR3 DNA: TGTGCCAGCAGCTTAGACGGGACTAGCGGGAGGGGGAAGACCCAGTACTTC. It codes for CASSLDGTSGRGKTQYF.

This clone was picked up a small number of times. This chain joins TRBV6-6 and TRBJ2-7; 10 nucleotides line up with TRBD2. CDR1 is MNHNY, CDR2 SVGAGI, per germline (reference sequence). The CDR3 contains 17 residues. V shed 5 bases, J shed 6 bases, and the junction held 16 bases outside the gene matches. CDR3 DNA: TGTGCCAGCAGTCCTAGAGCGGGAGGGGTCCAGTTTGGCGAGCAGTACTTC. Its translation: CASSPRAGGVQFGEQYF.

The V call is TRBV7-2, the J call TRBJ2-5; D may be TRBD1 (5 bases). Germline loops: CDR1 SGHTA, CDR2 FQGNSA. The CDR3 totals 14 residues. V was clipped by 5 bases and J by 2 bases, with 12 bases between them. For the CDR3, the DNA is TGTGCCAGCAGCAAGGGGTACGGACAAGAGACCCAGTACTTC. Its protein is CASSKGYGQETQYF.

The chain links TRBV4-2 to TRBJ2-3; 13 positions agree with TRBD2. V shed 4 bases, J shed 6 bases, and the junction held 4 bases outside the gene matches. CDR1 is LGHNA and CDR2 is YNFKEQ in the germline V gene. This CDR3 contains 15 residues. Here the CDR3 reads CASSRTSGGGDTQYF. The CDR3 coding sequence is TGTGCCAGCAGCCGGACTAGCGGGGGCGGGGATACGCAGTATTTT.

The V call is TRBV6-2 or TRBV6-3, the J call TRBJ2-5; D is possibly TRBD2 (5 bases). The germline V gene has CDR1 MNHEY and CDR2 SVGEGT. The CDR3 has 15 residues. Trimming left V 4 bases short and J 5 bases short, with 17 bases between. CDR3 protein: CASSSFGVREETQYF. The CDR3 region has the DNA TGTGCCAGCAGTTCGTTCGGGGTCCGCGAGGAGACCCAGTACTTC.

This clone was seen a single time. This chain joins TRBV10-3 and TRBJ2-1; 10 nucleotides match TRBD1. Germline V gene sequence: CDR1 ENHRY, CDR2 SYGVKD. The length of the CDR3 is 15 residues. After removal of 4 bases from V and 9 bases from J, the junction contained 9 bases not matched to a gene. CDR3 residues: CAISGPGQGQGEQFF. The DNA of the CDR3 is TGTGCCATCAGTGGTCCGGGACAGGGGCAAGGTGAGCAGTTCTTC.

The chain has TRBV4-1 and TRBJ2-7, with D possibly matching TRBD2 (7 bases). This CDR3 has 14 amino acids. The germline V gene encodes CDR1 MGHRA and CDR2 YSYEKL. The germline V and J ends were trimmed by 5 bases and 0 bases, with 11 bases remaining between them. The CDR3 DNA reads as TGCGCCAGCAGCGGGGGGGCTTACTCCTACGAGCAGTACTTC. It is translated as CASSGGAYSYEQYF.

This rearrangement joins TRBV14 to TRBJ1-1, with a tentative D call TRBD1 (5 bases). The V and J ends lost 2 bases and 5 bases respectively, with 12 bases between them. Germline values: CDR1 SGHDN, CDR2 FVKESK. The CDR3 has 14 residues. CDR3 sequence reads: CASSQRGGFTEAFF. CDR3 sequence (DNA): TGTGCCAGCAGCCAACGGGGGGGGTTTACTGAAGCTTTCTTT.

The DNA of the CDR3 is TGTGCCAGTAGTAAAGGGACTAGCAGCCACGAGCAGTACTTC. It translates to CASSKGTSSHEQYF. J is TRBJ2-7 and V is TRBV19; 9 nucleotides match TRBD2. CDR1 LNHDA and CDR2 SQIVND come from the germline V gene (reference sequence). The J segment lost 5 bases and the V segment lost 4 bases, leaving 6 bases of the junction unmatched. The CDR3 has 14 amino acids.

CDR3 residues: CASSPSNTGELFF. DNA for the CDR3: TGTGCCAGCAGCCCGTCGAACACCGGGGAGCTGTTTTTT. The V call is TRBV3-1 (or the pseudogene TRBV3-2), the J call TRBJ2-2; D unclear. Trimming left V 4 bases short and J 0 bases short, with 3 bases between. CDR1 is LGHDT and CDR2 is YNNKEL in the germline V gene (reference sequence). CDR3 size: 13 residues.

The chain recombines TRBV13 with TRBJ2-4; the match to TRBD2 covers 11 bases. V lost 1 base, J lost 2 bases, and 19 bases stayed unmatched. The germline V gene encodes CDR1 PRHDT and CDR2 FYEKMQ (reference sequence). The CDR3 is 22 residues long. The CDR3, as DNA: TGTGCCAGCAGCTTAGAGGTTAGTGGGAGTAGCGGGGGGGCGGAAACCAAAAACATTCAGTACTTC. Its protein is CASSLEVSGSSGGAETKNIQYF.

This chain's CDR3 is CASSYSGSEVLTF. The CDR3 DNA sequence: TGTGCCAGCAGTTACTCCGGTAGTGAAGTCCTGACTTTC. The chain carries TRBV6-2 or TRBV6-3 and TRBJ2-6; D call uncertain. Trimming shortened V by 0 bases and J by 13 bases, and 10 bases separated the two germline ends. The length of the CDR3 is 13 residues. Germline CDR1 is MNHEY and CDR2 is SVGEGT.

V gene TRBV10-2 combines with J gene TRBJ1-5; 7 bases line up with TRBD1. The trim removed 9 bases at V and 5 bases at J, leaving 10 bases unmatched. This CDR3 contains 14 residues. Germline CDR1 reads WSHSY; CDR2 reads SAAADI. The CDR3 sequence is CASQTGVGDQPQHF. The CDR3 DNA follows: TGCGCCAGTCAAACAGGGGTAGGAGATCAGCCCCAGCATTTT.

The V gene is TRBV4-3, the J gene TRBJ2-1; 7 bases are a match to TRBD2. Germline V gene lookup returns CDR1 LGHNA and CDR2 YSLEER. V lost 4 bases and J lost 3; bases outside the gene matches: 9. The CDR3 is 16 residues long. For the CDR3, the DNA is TGCGCCAGCAGCCCCTTTACTAGCGACATCTACAATGAGCAGTTCTTC. Translating it yields CASSPFTSDIYNEQFF.

This clone was seen just once. The CDR3 is CASSPTGGKLFF. CDR3 sequence (DNA): TGTGCCAGCAGCCCGACAGGGGGCAAACTGTTTTTT. J is TRBJ1-4 and V is TRBV3-1 (or the pseudogene TRBV3-2); the match to TRBD1 covers 10 bases. CDR1 is LGHDT, CDR2 YNNKEL, per germline (reference sequence). This CDR3 region has 12 residues. The trim removed 4 bases at V and 11 bases at J, leaving 1 base unmatched.

This rearrangement joins TRBV7-8 to TRBJ2-5; TRBD2 is a possible D gene (6 bases). The CDR3 has 13 amino acids. V was shortened by 4 bases and J by 3 bases, with 9 bases between the two germline ends. CDR1 SGHVS and CDR2 FQNEAQ come from the germline V gene. This CDR3 is CASSSSGEETQYF. The CDR3, as DNA: TGTGCCAGCAGCTCCTCGGGAGAAGAGACCCAGTACTTC.